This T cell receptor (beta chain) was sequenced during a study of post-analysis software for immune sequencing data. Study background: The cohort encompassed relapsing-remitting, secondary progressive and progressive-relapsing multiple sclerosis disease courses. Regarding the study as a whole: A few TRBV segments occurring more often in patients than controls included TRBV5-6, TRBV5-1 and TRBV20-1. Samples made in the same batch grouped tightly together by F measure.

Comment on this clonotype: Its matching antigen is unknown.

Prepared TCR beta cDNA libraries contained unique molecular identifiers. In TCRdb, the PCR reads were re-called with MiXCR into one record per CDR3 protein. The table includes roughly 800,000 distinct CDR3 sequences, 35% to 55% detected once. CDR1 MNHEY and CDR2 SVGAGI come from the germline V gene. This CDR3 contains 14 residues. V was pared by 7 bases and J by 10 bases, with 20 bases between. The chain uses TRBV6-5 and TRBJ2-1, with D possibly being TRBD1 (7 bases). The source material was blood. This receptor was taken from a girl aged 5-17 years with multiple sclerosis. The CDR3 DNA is TGTGCCAGCACGGGACAGTCGGGAGCACGGGAGCAGTTCTTC. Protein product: CASTGQSGAREQFF.